The 18 T cell receptor beta chains below all came from one sample that was sequenced in a study of regulatory T cells in long-lasting Graves disease. Time point here: newly diagnosed GD, antithyroid drugs for less than 3 months. Extracted RNA from PBMCs served as the source of the TCR library. The TCR beta library used iRepertoire HTBI primers with Arm-PCR amplification of CDR3. Via MiXCR, TCRdb re-called the multiplex PCR reads, giving one row per CDR3 protein. The sample includes about 620,000 distinct CDR3 sequences, roughly 15% seen only once; the top ten take more than 15%. These data also featured in a second study, about T cells in Graves' hyperthyroidism and ophthalmopathy.

The sequenced sample was peripheral blood mononuclear cells (PBMCs), obtained at new diagnosis, from a patient treated with antithyroid drugs. These TCRs come from a woman aged 25 to 39 with Graves disease.

In its sample, this clonotype was seen many times. The chain recombines TRBV13 with TRBJ1-4, with a possible D match to TRBD1 (5 bases). Trimming shortened V by 6 bases and J by 0 bases, and 17 bases separated the two germline ends. The CDR3 is made up of 17 amino acids. The germline CDR1 and CDR2 sequences are PRHDT and FYEKMQ (reference sequence). The CDR3 is CASSQNRQTTTNEKLFF. In nucleotides, the CDR3 is TGTGCCAGCAGTCAAAACCGACAGACTACAACTAATGAAAAACTGTTTTTT.

This clonotype was picked up many times. The chain combines TRBV27 with TRBJ1-1; TRBD1 matches 7 bases. Germline V gives CDR1 MNHEY, CDR2 SMNVEV (reference sequence). The V segment lost 7 bases and the J segment 11 bases; nucleotides outside the gene matches: 7. There are 11 residues in the CDR3. The CDR3 protein is CASIVTGEAFF. CDR3 nucleotides: TGTGCCAGCATTGTTACAGGGGAGGCTTTCTTT.

This clonotype has at least ten counts. The chain uses TRBV24-1 and TRBJ2-3; 8 positions match TRBD2. After removal of 3 bases from V and 3 bases from J, the junction contained 4 bases not matched to a gene. From germline, CDR1 is KGHDR and CDR2 SFDVKD. This CDR3 region has 15 residues. As DNA, the CDR3 is TGTGCCACCAGTGATAGGGCGGGAGGAACAGATACGCAGTATTTT. Translating gives CATSDRAGGTDTQYF.

This clonotype was counted ten times or more. This chain uses TRBV20-1 with TRBJ1-1; a weak D match, TRBD1 (5 bases). The ends were cut back, 6 bases at V and 1 base at J, with 12 bases in the middle. The CDR3 sequence is 13 residues long. In germline, CDR1 is DFQATT, CDR2 SNEGSKA (reference sequence). The CDR3 region is CSAEGLGNTEAFF. As DNA, the CDR3 is TGCAGTGCCGAGGGACTGGGGAACACTGAAGCTTTCTTT.

Concerning this clonotype itself: A clone one base away is much larger, so this may be a read error. This sequence joins TRBV28 and TRBJ2-7; D is unresolved. The CDR3 loop spans 12 amino acids. CDR1 is MDHEN and CDR2 is SYDVKM in the germline V gene. The CDR3: CTSSLPVYEQYF. The CDR3 DNA reads as TGTACCAGCAGTCTCCCAGTCTACGAGCAGTACTTC.

This clonotype was recorded at least ten times. The genes are TRBV27 and TRBJ1-5, with D possibly being TRBD1 (5 bases). Per germline, CDR1 MNHEY and CDR2 SMNVEV (reference sequence). V shed 5 bases and J shed 7 bases, with 18 bases lying between them. There are 15 residues in the CDR3. CDR3 sequence: CASSPNRLGVQPQHF. The CDR3 nucleotides read TGTGCCAGCAGTCCCAACCGGCTGGGGGTACAGCCCCAGCATTTT.

A few counts support this clonotype. The chain is built from TRBV18 and TRBJ2-3; D unresolved. Per the germline V gene, CDR1 is KGHSH and CDR2 is LQKENI. This CDR3 region has 13 residues. Trimming pared 8 bases from V and 5 bases from J, leaving 14 bases between. The chain's CDR3 is CASTTGPVDTQYF. As DNA, the CDR3 is TGTGCCAGCACCACCGGGCCCGTAGATACGCAGTATTTT.

The chain links TRBV6-1 to TRBJ2-1; TRBD1 or TRBD2 may be the D gene (5 bases each). CDR3 length: 16 amino acids. Trimming stripped 9 bases from V and 9 bases from J, with 27 bases between. Per germline, CDR1 MNHNS and CDR2 SASEGT. The CDR3 spells CASRLLEGKGSFEQFF. The CDR3 DNA is TGTGCCAGTCGGCTGTTAGAGGGCAAGGGGTCGTTTGAGCAGTTCTTC.

The V call is TRBV5-4, the J call TRBJ1-1, with D unresolved. V lost 6 bases and J 6 bases, leaving 18 bases between the germline ends. Germline CDR1 and CDR2: SGHNT and YYREEE (reference sequence). This CDR3 comprises 14 residues. The CDR3 here is CASTLTVESAEAFF. CDR3 bases: TGTGCCAGCACACTGACCGTGGAATCCGCTGAAGCTTTCTTT.

The chain couples TRBV27 to TRBJ1-6, with D hard to call. Trimming stripped 7 bases from V and 10 bases from J, with 14 bases between. The CDR3 loop spans 13 amino acids. Looked up from germline, CDR1 is MNHEY and CDR2 is SMNVEV (reference sequence). The CDR3 loop reads CASTAAPSSPLHF. The CDR3 region has the DNA TGTGCCAGCACGGCGGCACCGAGCTCACCCCTCCACTTT.

This clonotype was seen many times. The J gene is TRBJ2-5, the V gene TRBV7-2; weak D call: TRBD1 (5 bases). The CDR3 contains 14 residues. V gave up 4 bases and J gave up 5 bases, with 14 bases separating them. The germline gives CDR1 SGHTA, CDR2 FQGNSA. The CDR3 region is CASSSSRVIETQYF. The CDR3 bases are TGTGCCAGCAGCTCCTCCAGGGTGATCGAGACCCAGTACTTC.

This clonotype was observed a handful of times. The chain has TRBV20-1 and TRBJ2-1, with D possibly matching TRBD2 (6 bases). Per the germline V gene, CDR1 is DFQATT and CDR2 is SNEGSKA (reference sequence). V was shortened by 0 bases and J by 0 bases, with 12 bases between the two germline ends. The length of the CDR3 is 16 residues. As DNA, the CDR3 is TGCAGTGCTAGAGATCTGCGGGGCCGCTCCTACAATGAGCAGTTCTTC. Translated, it gives CSARDLRGRSYNEQFF.

In this sample, this clonotype turned up many times. The rearrangement uses TRBV12-3 or TRBV12-4 and TRBJ1-1; D unclear. CDR3 length equals 11 residues. Trimming left V 1 base short and J 10 bases short, with 7 bases between. The chain's CDR3 is CASSLVGIAFF. CDR3 nucleotide sequence: TGTGCCAGCAGTTTAGTAGGGATAGCTTTCTTT.

This clonotype was counted ten times or more. The rearrangement joins TRBV28 to TRBJ2-7; 7 bases match TRBD1. With V trimmed by 5 bases and J by 0 bases, 13 bases remained unmatched. Germline V gives CDR1 MDHEN, CDR2 SYDVKM. The CDR3 contains 17 residues. CDR3 sequence reads: CASSQKRQGLTSYEQYF. The CDR3 nucleotides read TGTGCCAGCAGTCAGAAACGACAGGGCCTAACCTCCTACGAGCAGTACTTC.

This clonotype was observed many times. The rearrangement uses TRBV7-9 and TRBJ2-7, with 11 bases fitting TRBD2. CDR3 length: 17 residues. Trimming cost V 3 bases and J 3 bases; bases outside gene matches: 10. Per the germline V gene, CDR1 is SEHNR and CDR2 is FQNEAQ (reference sequence). In DNA, the CDR3 is TGTGCCAGCAGCTTGGGACTAGCGGATAAAAGAAACTACGAGCAGTACTTC. This gives the protein CASSLGLADKRNYEQYF. The entire variable domain, with the rest obtained from reference TRBV7-9 and TRBJ2-7, is as follows: DTGVSQNPRHKITKRGQNVTFRCDPISEHNRLYWYRQTLGQGPEFLTYFQNEAQLEKSRLLSDRFSAERPKGSFSTLEIQRTEQGDSAMYLCASSLGLADKRNYEQYFGPGTRLTVT.

The V call is TRBV20-1, the J call TRBJ2-7; 7 nucleotides match TRBD1. The V gene's germline CDR1 is DFQATT and CDR2 SNEGSKA (reference sequence). This CDR3 is built from 11 residues. The CDR3 coding sequence is TGCAGGCCGGGACAGTTCTACGAGCAGTACTTC. It codes for CRPGQFYEQYF.

Points on this clonotype: A much larger clonotype is one base distant, so this may be a read error. The J gene is TRBJ1-2, the V gene TRBV24-1; possibly TRBD1 for D (6 bases). The CDR3 contains 13 residues. CDR1 is KGHDR and CDR2 is SFDVKD in the germline V gene. The CDR3, as DNA: TGTACCACCAGTGATCGGGGGGCCTATGGCTACACCTTC. Amino acids: CTTSDRGAYGYTF.

In this sample, this clonotype turned up many times. This chain links TRBV7-3 with TRBJ1-1; no firm D call. V was shortened by 1 base and J by 4 bases, with 10 bases between the two germline ends. The CDR3 length is 14 residues. The germline V gene encodes CDR1 SGHTA and CDR2 FQGTGA. The CDR3 nucleotides are TGTGCCAGCAGCTTAAGGCCCCGGGGCACTGAAGCTTTCTTT. This sequence encodes CASSLRPRGTEAFF. Based on the CDR3 plus reference TRBV7-3 and TRBJ1-1, the full variable domain is GAGVSQTPSNKVTEKGKYVELRCDPISGHTALYWYRQSLGQGPEFLIYFQGTGAADDSGLPNDRFFAVRPEGSVSTLKIQRTERGDSAVYLCASSLRPRGTEAFFGQGTRLTVV.